Listed here are 18 T cell receptor beta chains from one sample, sequenced in a study of blood T cell repertoires in COVID-19 (dated by TCRdb to 2020 to 2021). Libraries were made using the immunoSEQ multiplex PCR assay. TCRdb holds this immuneACCESS table with in-frame rearrangements only. Some clones are missing; in checked studies, unresolved V genes explain under half, and the rest has no known cause. Recorded for this sample are 150,000 to 190,000 clones; roughly 81% of them occurred a single time. Of the sample, 8.3% falls within the top ten clones. Sequencing was done on a sample of peripheral blood. The origin of the receptors is a woman aged 55-75 years with COVID-19, enrolled during active disease.

The chain employs TRBV12-5 and TRBJ2-4; D unclear. The CDR3 has 13 residues. Trimming pared 5 bases from V and 5 bases from J, leaving 10 bases between. The germline V gene encodes CDR1 LGHNT and CDR2 FRNRAP. The CDR3 DNA reads as TGTGCTAGTGGTCCGCCCGGTCAAAACATTCAGTACTTC. The encoded protein is CASGPPGQNIQYF. The full variable domain, its missing parts supplied by reference TRBV12-5 and TRBJ2-4, is DARVTQTPRHKVTEMGQEVTMRCQPILGHNTVFWYRQTMMQGLELLAYFRNRAPLDDSGMPKDRFSAEMPDATLATLKIQPSEPRDSAVYFCASGPPGQNIQYFGAGTRLSVL.

The J gene is TRBJ2-7, the V gene TRBV5-8; tentative D call: TRBD1 (6 bases). The CDR3 runs 14 residues. V lost 4 bases and J lost 2, with 13 bases in between. The V gene's germline CDR1 is SGHTS and CDR2 YDEGEE. CDR3 in amino acids: CASSHRKGAYEQYF. The CDR3 region has the DNA TGTGCCAGCAGCCACAGGAAGGGGGCCTACGAGCAGTACTTC.

This clone was seen a handful of times. J is TRBJ1-1 and V is TRBV6-5, with 8 positions matching TRBD1. The CDR3 loop spans 15 amino acids. Per germline, CDR1 MNHEY and CDR2 SVGAGI. Trimming took 6 bases from V and 1 from J; bases not matched to a gene: 7. DNA for the CDR3: TGTGCCAGCAGAAGGCCCGACAGGGGGAACACTGAAGCTTTCTTT. This gives the protein CASRRPDRGNTEAFF.

In nucleotides, the CDR3 is TGTGCCAGCAGTGTTACAGGGACACAAACTAATGAAAAACTGTTTTTT. The encoded protein is CASSVTGTQTNEKLFF. This chain connects TRBV6-1 to TRBJ1-4; D perhaps matches TRBD1 (6 bases). CDR1 MNHNS and CDR2 SASEGT come from the germline V gene. The CDR3 totals 16 residues. The V gene lost 4 bases and the J gene lost 1 base, with 13 bases spanning the gap.

CDR3 loop: CASGGPRSGELFF. Here the CDR3 DNA reads TGTGCCAGCGGAGGGCCGAGGTCCGGGGAGCTGTTTTTT. This chain links TRBV18 with TRBJ2-2; D perhaps matches TRBD2 (6 bases). Germline values: CDR1 KGHSH, CDR2 LQKENI. Trimming took off 8 bases at V and 6 bases at J, with 13 bases between the two ends. There are 13 residues in the CDR3.

This rearrangement joins TRBV6-5 to TRBJ2-1; perhaps TRBD1 as D (5 bases). V was cut by 6 bases and J by 8 bases, with 14 bases left in between. Germline CDR1 is MNHEY and CDR2 is SVGAGI. The length of the CDR3 is 13 residues. This CDR3 reads CASSWGSIYEQFF. The CDR3 DNA reads TGTGCCAGCAGCTGGGGCAGCATCTATGAGCAGTTCTTC.

J is TRBJ1-1 and V is TRBV2; TRBD1 matches at 8 bases. This CDR3 contains 16 residues. The junction had 9 bases not matched to a gene; V was cut back by 6 bases and J by 0 bases. CDR1 and CDR2 (germline): SNHLY, FYNNEI. The CDR3 nucleotides read TGTGCCAGCAGAGGACAGGGAAGGTCCCTGAACACTGAAGCTTTCTTT. Translating it yields CASRGQGRSLNTEAFF.

The chain combines TRBV7-8 with TRBJ1-2; no clear D. This CDR3 comprises 14 residues. V shed 6 bases and J shed 4 bases, with 15 bases lying between them. CDR1 and CDR2 (germline): SGHVS, FQNEAQ. CDR3 in DNA: TGTGCCAGCAGTTTTACGGGTCCTACCTATGGCTACACCTTC. Its protein is CASSFTGPTYGYTF.

The gene calls are TRBV24-1 and TRBJ2-2, with 8 bases lining up with TRBD1. The germline V gene has CDR1 KGHDR and CDR2 SFDVKD. This CDR3 region has 18 residues. V was pared by 0 bases and J by 1 base, with 6 bases of the junction left unmatched. CDR3 loop: CATSDLALGQENTGELFF. Written as DNA, the CDR3 is TGTGCCACCAGTGATTTGGCGTTGGGACAGGAGAACACCGGGGAGCTGTTTTTT.

This sequence joins TRBV18 and TRBJ2-7; D is uncertain. V lost 0 bases and J lost 2, with 20 bases in between. The CDR3 is 18 residues long. Germline CDR1 and CDR2: KGHSH and LQKENI. DNA of the CDR3: TGTGCCAGCTCACCACCGAGGTCGAGTAGCCTTGAACCCTACGAGCAGTACTTC. Its protein product is CASSPPRSSSLEPYEQYF.

The chain joins TRBV19 to TRBJ2-3; the match to TRBD2 covers 9 bases. Germline V gene data show CDR1 as LNHDA and CDR2 as SQIVND (reference sequence). The CDR3 has 14 residues. Germline trimming cut 8 bases from V and 3 bases from J; bases unmatched to any gene: 6. The CDR3 loop reads CASRGREGTDTQYF. CDR3 nucleotides: TGTGCCAGTCGGGGGCGGGAGGGTACAGATACGCAGTATTTT. Full variable domain (rest looked up from reference TRBV19 and TRBJ2-3): DGGITQSPKYLFRKEGQNVTLSCEQNLNHDAMYWYRQDPGQGLRLIYYSQIVNDFQKGDIAEGYSVSREKKESFPLTVTSAQKNPTAFYLCASRGREGTDTQYFGPGTRLTVL.

The CDR3 protein is CAWSGSSGAFYNEQFF. CDR3 in DNA: TGTGCCTGGAGTGGGAGCTCAGGGGCCTTCTACAATGAGCAGTTCTTC. The rearrangement links TRBV30 to TRBJ2-1; maybe TRBD1 (6 bases). Trimming removed 1 base from V and 3 bases from J, with 16 bases in between. This CDR3 comprises 16 residues. CDR1 GTSNPN and CDR2 SVGIG come from the germline V gene (reference sequence).

This chain uses TRBV19 with TRBJ1-5; D unclear. The germline V gene encodes CDR1 LNHDA and CDR2 SQIVND (reference sequence). The CDR3 covers 13 residues. V dropped 5 bases and J dropped 7 bases, with 12 bases sitting between them. CDR3 sequence (DNA): TGTGCCAGTAGTCAGCAGGTAGTGCAGCCCCAGCATTTT. Amino acids: CASSQQVVQPQHF.

A single count supports this clone. The chain links TRBV6-5 to TRBJ2-2; tentatively, D is TRBD1 (6 bases). Deletions cut 7 bases from V and 1 base from J, with 13 bases between. CDR3 length: 15 residues. Germline loops: CDR1 MNHEY, CDR2 SVGAGI. In DNA form, the CDR3 reads TGTGCCAGCAAAACAACAGGGTTGAACACCGGGGAGCTGTTTTTT. Encoded protein: CASKTTGLNTGELFF.

This clone was recorded once. This chain links TRBV19 with TRBJ1-2; TRBD1 agrees at 7 bases. The CDR3 extends over 16 amino acids. Germline V CDR1 and CDR2: LNHDA, SQIVND (reference sequence). Trimming cost V 2 bases and J 2 bases; bases outside gene matches: 8. The chain's CDR3 is CASSISRGQANYGYTF. CDR3 in DNA: TGTGCCAGTAGTATAAGTCGTGGACAGGCGAACTATGGCTACACCTTC.

V and J are TRBV6-6 and TRBJ2-2, with TRBD2 matching 8 bases. CDR1 and CDR2 from the germline V gene are MNHNY and SVGAGI (reference sequence). V shed 6 bases, J shed 4 bases, and the junction held 7 bases outside the gene matches. The CDR3 extends over 15 amino acids. The CDR3 loop is CASSHGGAGTGELFF. The CDR3 DNA reads as TGTGCCAGCAGCCACGGGGGGGCGGGCACCGGGGAGCTGTTTTTT.

The chain combines TRBV9 with TRBJ1-1, with 8 bases aligning to TRBD1. Germline CDR1 and CDR2: SGDLS and YYNGEE. This CDR3 contains 14 residues. Trimming removed 4 bases from V and 5 bases from J; junction bases left unmatched: 7. The CDR3 DNA sequence: TGTGCCAGCAGCCCTGGCAGGGGGCAAACTGAAGCTTTCTTT. It encodes CASSPGRGQTEAFF.

The rearrangement joins TRBV12-5 to TRBJ2-7; TRBD1 matches 8 bases. The CDR3 totals 14 residues. Unmatched junction bases numbered 5, after V lost 2 bases and J lost 5 bases. Germline V gene data show CDR1 as LGHNT and CDR2 as FRNRAP. CDR3 coding DNA: TGTGCTAGTGGTTTGTTGGACAGGGCCAACGAGCAGTACTTC. This sequence encodes CASGLLDRANEQYF.